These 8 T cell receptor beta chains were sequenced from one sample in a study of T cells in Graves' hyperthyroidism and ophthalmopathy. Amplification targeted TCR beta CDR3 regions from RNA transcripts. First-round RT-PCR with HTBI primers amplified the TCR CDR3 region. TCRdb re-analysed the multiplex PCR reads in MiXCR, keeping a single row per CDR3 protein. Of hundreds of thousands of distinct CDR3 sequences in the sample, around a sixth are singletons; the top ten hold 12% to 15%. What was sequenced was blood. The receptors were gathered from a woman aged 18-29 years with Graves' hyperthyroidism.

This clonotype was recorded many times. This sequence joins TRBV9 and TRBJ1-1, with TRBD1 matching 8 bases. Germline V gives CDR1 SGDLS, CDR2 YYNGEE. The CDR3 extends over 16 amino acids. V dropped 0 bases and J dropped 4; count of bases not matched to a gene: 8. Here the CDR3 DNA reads TGTGCCAGCAGCGTAGCTGTGACAGGGGTCCTCACTGAAGCTTTCTTT. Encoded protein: CASSVAVTGVLTEAFF.

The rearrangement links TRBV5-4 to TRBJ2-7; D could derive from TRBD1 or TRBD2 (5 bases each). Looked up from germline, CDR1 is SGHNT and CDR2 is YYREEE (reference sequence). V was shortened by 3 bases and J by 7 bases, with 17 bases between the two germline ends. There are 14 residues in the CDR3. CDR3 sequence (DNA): TGTGCCAGCAGCTCCGCAGGGCGGGCAGGGGAGCAGTACTTC. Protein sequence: CASSSAGRAGEQYF. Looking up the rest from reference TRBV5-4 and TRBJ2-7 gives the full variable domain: ETGVTQSPTHLIKTRGQQVTLRCSSQSGHNTVSWYQQALGQGPQFIFQYYREEENGRGNFPPRFSGLQFPNYSSELNVNALELDDSALYLCASSSAGRAGEQYFGPGTRLTVT.

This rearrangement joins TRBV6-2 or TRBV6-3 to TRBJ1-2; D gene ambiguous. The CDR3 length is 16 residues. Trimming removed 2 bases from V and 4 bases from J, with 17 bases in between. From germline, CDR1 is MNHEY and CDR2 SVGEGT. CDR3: CASSYGRLQNFYGYTF. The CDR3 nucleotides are TGTGCCAGCAGTTACGGCAGGCTCCAGAACTTCTATGGCTACACCTTC.

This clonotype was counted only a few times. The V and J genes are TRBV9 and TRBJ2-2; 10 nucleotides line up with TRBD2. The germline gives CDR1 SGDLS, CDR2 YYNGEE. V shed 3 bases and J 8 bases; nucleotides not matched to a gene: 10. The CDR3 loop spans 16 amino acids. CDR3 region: CASSGSSGSYVGELFF. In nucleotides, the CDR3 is TGTGCCAGCAGCGGGTCTAGCGGGAGCTACGTAGGGGAGCTGTTTTTT.

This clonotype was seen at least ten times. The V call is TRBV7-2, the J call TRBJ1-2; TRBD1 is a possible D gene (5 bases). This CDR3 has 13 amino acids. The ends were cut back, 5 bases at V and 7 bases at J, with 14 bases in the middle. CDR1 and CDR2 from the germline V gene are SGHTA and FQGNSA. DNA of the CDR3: TGTGCCAGCAGCCTTGGGGGGGATACTGGCTACACCTTC. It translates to CASSLGGDTGYTF.

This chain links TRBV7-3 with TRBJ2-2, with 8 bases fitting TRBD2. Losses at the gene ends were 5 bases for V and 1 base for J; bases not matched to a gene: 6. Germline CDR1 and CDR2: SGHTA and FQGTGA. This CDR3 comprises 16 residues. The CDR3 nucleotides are TGTGCCAGCAGCCCATCAGCGGGGGTGAACACCGGGGAGCTGTTTTTT. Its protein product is CASSPSAGVNTGELFF. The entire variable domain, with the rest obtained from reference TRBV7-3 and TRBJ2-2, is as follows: GAGVSQTPSNKVTEKGKYVELRCDPISGHTALYWYRQSLGQGPEFLIYFQGTGAADDSGLPNDRFFAVRPEGSVSTLKIQRTERGDSAVYLCASSPSAGVNTGELFFGEGSRLTVL.

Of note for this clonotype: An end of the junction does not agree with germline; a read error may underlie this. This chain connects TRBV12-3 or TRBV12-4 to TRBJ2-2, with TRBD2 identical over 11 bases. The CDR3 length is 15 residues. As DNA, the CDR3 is TGTGCCAGCAGTATAGCGGGGGGGAGCACCGGGGAGCTGTTTTTT. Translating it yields CASSIAGGSTGELFF.

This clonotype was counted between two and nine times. The CDR3 region is CASSQIWTSGMKFF. CDR3 in DNA: TGTGCCAGCAGTCAGATCTGGACTAGCGGGATGAAGTTCTTC. The genes are TRBV3-1 and TRBJ2-1, with TRBD2 identical over 12 bases. The CDR3 sequence is 14 residues long. With V trimmed by 6 bases and J by 14 bases, 11 bases remained unmatched. Germline V lookup: CDR1 LGHDT, CDR2 YNNKEL (reference sequence).